This entry lists 14 T cell receptor beta chains sequenced from one sample in a study of blood T cells in healthy people across ages. Then a second PCR, running about 7 to 11 cycles, was carried out with a sample-barcoded 5' primer and a J-beta primer mix. MiXCR, run by TCRdb on the 5' RACE reads, gives a single entry per CDR3 protein. The sample shows 650,000 to 800,000 distinct CDR3 sequences, roughly half of them seen only once. Sequenced: blood. The receptor set was obtained from a woman of 80 years or more in good health.

As regards this clonotype: This clone may be a read error of a much larger clone one base away. The chain combines TRBV10-2 with TRBJ2-7; 7 nucleotides align to TRBD1. CDR3 length: 15 residues. The V and J ends lost 6 bases and 2 bases, in that order; junction bases with no gene match: 10. Germline CDR1 and CDR2: WSHSY and SAAADI. The CDR3 coding sequence is TGCGCCAGCAGCCCGCAGACAGGGAGCCCCTACGAGCAGTACTTC. Translated: CASSPQTGSPYEQYF.

This clonotype showed up many times. The V gene is TRBV20-1, the J gene TRBJ2-7, with D perhaps TRBD1 or TRBD2 (6 bases each). V was cut by 6 bases and J by 7 bases, with 13 bases left in between. Germline CDR1 DFQATT, CDR2 SNEGSKA (reference sequence). The CDR3 has 11 residues. CDR3 amino acids: CSAGGRVEQYF. CDR3 nucleotide sequence: TGCAGTGCCGGGGGCCGCGTTGAGCAGTACTTC.

As to this clonotype: A read error may explain this, as a much larger clone is one base away. The genes are TRBV12-3 or TRBV12-4 and TRBJ1-2; D is uncertain. CDR3 length: 15 amino acids. Deletions cut 2 bases from V and 2 bases from J, with 12 bases between. CDR3 amino acids: CASSLRIGHNYGYTF. The DNA of the CDR3 is TGTGCCAGCAGTTTAAGGATAGGGCACAACTATGGCTACACCTTC.

As to this clonotype: A much larger clone lies one base from this, so it may be a read error. The rearrangement joins TRBV20-1 to TRBJ2-1; perhaps TRBD2 as D (6 bases). Per the germline V gene, CDR1 is DFQATT and CDR2 is SNEGSKA (reference sequence). Trimming shortened V by 6 bases and J by 6 bases, and 18 bases separated the two germline ends. The CDR3 sequence is 14 residues long. CDR3 DNA: TGCAGTGCGGGAGGTCGGAGGGCCGGCAATGAGCAGTTCTTC. Encoded protein: CSAGGRRAGNEQFF.

With respect to this clonotype: This sequence may be a read error, since a much larger clone differs from it by one base. CDR3 DNA sequence: TGTGCCAGCGGCGCCCGGACCAGATACAATGAGCAGTTCTTC. Translating it yields CASGARTRYNEQFF. V and J are TRBV12-3 or TRBV12-4 and TRBJ2-1; D is unclear. There are 14 residues in the CDR3. Trimming stripped 8 bases from V and 4 bases from J, with 15 bases between.

This clonotype was detected once. It may be a read error: a sequence one base away is much more abundant. V and J are TRBV7-2 and TRBJ2-1; D is perhaps TRBD1 or TRBD2 (5 bases each). The germline CDR1 and CDR2 sequences are SGHTA and FQGNSA. Trimming pared 5 bases from V and 10 bases from J, leaving 24 bases between. The CDR3 runs 16 residues. The CDR3 DNA follows: TGTGCCAGCAGCGTTTCCGGGACGGGGAGCTCCTACGAGCAGTTCTTC. It codes for CASSVSGTGSSYEQFF.

This chain joins TRBV4-3 and TRBJ1-2, with D maybe TRBD1 (6 bases). This CDR3 is 15 amino acids long. CDR1 and CDR2 (germline): LGHNA, YSLEER. Trimming cost V 1 base and J 0 bases, with 9 bases left between them. CDR3 in DNA: TGCGCCAGCAGCCAAGGCAGGACAGCTAACTATGGCTACACCTTC. This gives the protein CASSQGRTANYGYTF.

This clonotype was observed many times. The chain links TRBV7-2 to TRBJ2-1, with D perhaps being TRBD1 or TRBD2 (5 bases each). The CDR3 is made up of 18 amino acids. V lost 3 bases and J lost 0, with 18 bases in between. Per germline, CDR1 SGHTA and CDR2 FQGNSA. Here the CDR3 DNA reads TGTGCCAGCAGCTTCTCACTCCGGGACGCGAGCTCCTACAATGAGCAGTTCTTC. Its translation: CASSFSLRDASSYNEQFF.

This clonotype was seen ten or more times. The rearrangement links TRBV7-9 to TRBJ2-6; unclear D gene. Trimming shortened V by 5 bases and J by 0 bases, and 5 bases separated the two germline ends. Germline V gives CDR1 SEHNR, CDR2 FQNEAQ (reference sequence). The CDR3 is 14 residues long. CDR3 coding DNA: TGTGCCAGCAGCCATTACTCTGGGGCCAACGTCCTGACTTTC. Amino acid sequence: CASSHYSGANVLTF.

V and J are TRBV5-1 and TRBJ2-5; D remains unclear. The CDR3 contains 14 residues. V was shortened by 2 bases and J by 0 bases, with 8 bases between the two germline ends. Germline assignment: CDR1 SGHRS and CDR2 YFSETQ. The CDR3 loop reads CASSFNRDQETQYF. Written as DNA, the CDR3 is TGCGCCAGCAGCTTTAACAGAGACCAAGAGACCCAGTACTTC.

This clonotype was seen repeatedly, ten times or more. CDR3 sequence: CASSQDRGIVNEQYF. CDR3 bases: TGTGCCAGCAGCCAAGACAGGGGTATCGTGAACGAGCAGTACTTC. The V call is TRBV3-1, the J call TRBJ2-7; D possibly corresponds to TRBD1 (6 bases). The germline gives CDR1 LGHDT, CDR2 YNNKEL (reference sequence). This CDR3 has 15 residues. V was trimmed by 0 bases and J by 5 bases, leaving 14 bases between them.

The chain carries TRBV6-1 and TRBJ2-1; 7 bases agree with TRBD1. Germline values: CDR1 MNHNS, CDR2 SASEGT. V was pared by 2 bases and J by 4 bases, with 5 bases of the junction left unmatched. The CDR3 spans 15 residues. The CDR3 nucleotides read TGTGCCAGCAGTGAACCCGGACAGGAGTACAATGAGCAGTTCTTC. This translates into CASSEPGQEYNEQFF.

The V call is TRBV7-8, the J call TRBJ2-1; D may be TRBD2 (6 bases). The end of the DNA is better explained by TRBJ2-7, so the J call may be wrong. Germline V lookup: CDR1 SGHVS, CDR2 FQNEAQ. This CDR3 region has 14 residues. The CDR3 DNA follows: TGTGCCAGCAGCTTCGGGACTCCGTACAATGAGCAGTACTTC. Amino acids: CASSFGTPYNEQYF.

The V call is TRBV20-1, the J call TRBJ2-7, with D perhaps TRBD2 (6 bases). V was cut by 3 bases and J by 3 bases, with 12 bases left in between. Germline CDR1 reads DFQATT; CDR2 reads SNEGSKA (reference sequence). The CDR3 loop spans 13 amino acids. The DNA of the CDR3 is TGCAGTGCTAGGGGTGGGGGGAACTACGAGCAGTACTTC. Protein: CSARGGGNYEQYF.